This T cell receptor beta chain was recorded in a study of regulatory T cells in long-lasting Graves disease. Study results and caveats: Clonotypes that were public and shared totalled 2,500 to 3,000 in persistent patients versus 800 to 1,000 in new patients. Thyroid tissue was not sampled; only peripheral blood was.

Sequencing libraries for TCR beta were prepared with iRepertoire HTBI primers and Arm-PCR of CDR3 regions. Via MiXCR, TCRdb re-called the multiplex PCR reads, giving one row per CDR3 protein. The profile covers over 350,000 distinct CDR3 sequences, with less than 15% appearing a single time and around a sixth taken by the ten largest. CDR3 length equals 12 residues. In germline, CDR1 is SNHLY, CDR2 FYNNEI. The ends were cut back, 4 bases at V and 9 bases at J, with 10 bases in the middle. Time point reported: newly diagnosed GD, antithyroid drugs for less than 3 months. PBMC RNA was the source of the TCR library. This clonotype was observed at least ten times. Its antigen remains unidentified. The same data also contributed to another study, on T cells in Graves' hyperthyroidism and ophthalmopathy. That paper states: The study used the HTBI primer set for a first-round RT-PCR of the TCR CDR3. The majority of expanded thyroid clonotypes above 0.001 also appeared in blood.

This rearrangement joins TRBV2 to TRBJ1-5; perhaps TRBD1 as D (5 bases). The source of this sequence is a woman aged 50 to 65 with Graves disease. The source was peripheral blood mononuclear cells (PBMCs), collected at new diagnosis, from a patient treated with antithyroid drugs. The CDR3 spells CASSVRGGPQHF. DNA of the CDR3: TGTGCCAGCAGTGTGAGGGGTGGGCCCCAGCATTTT.